This entry describes one TCR beta chain. Antigen: not known. Documented treatment: oral pan-JAK inhibitor, 5-10 mg twice daily. In alopecia areata patients, both lesional scalp punch biopsies and peripheral blood were collected. RNA extraction and reverse transcription yielded cDNA as sequencing template. Libraries were prepared by immunoSEQ multiplex PCR; TCRdb keeps only in-frame clonotypes and omits some of them. This table has around 190,000 clones, more than 50% appearing once. The data derive from a study of CD8+ T cells in alopecia areata. Study as a whole: Treated patients were given 5 to 10 mg oral tofacitinib twice daily. Severity of treated patients was scored by affected scalp percentage. Study-wide results and caveats: Sequences from scalp samples also cover resident alphabeta T cells of normal skin.

The sequenced sample was CD4+ T cells sorted from blood, obtained at week 24, from a patient treated with tofacitinib. The receptor was derived from a human donor with alopecia areata.

CDR3 in amino acids: CASSQDTRGGEQFF. The CDR3 DNA reads as TGTGCCAGCAGCCAAGATACCCGGGGCGGTGAGCAGTTCTTC. V and J are TRBV4-2 and TRBJ2-1; D is tentatively TRBD1 or TRBD2 (5 bases each). V lost 0 bases, J lost 9 bases, and 12 bases lay in between. This CDR3 has 14 residues. The V gene's germline CDR1 is LGHNA and CDR2 YNFKEQ.